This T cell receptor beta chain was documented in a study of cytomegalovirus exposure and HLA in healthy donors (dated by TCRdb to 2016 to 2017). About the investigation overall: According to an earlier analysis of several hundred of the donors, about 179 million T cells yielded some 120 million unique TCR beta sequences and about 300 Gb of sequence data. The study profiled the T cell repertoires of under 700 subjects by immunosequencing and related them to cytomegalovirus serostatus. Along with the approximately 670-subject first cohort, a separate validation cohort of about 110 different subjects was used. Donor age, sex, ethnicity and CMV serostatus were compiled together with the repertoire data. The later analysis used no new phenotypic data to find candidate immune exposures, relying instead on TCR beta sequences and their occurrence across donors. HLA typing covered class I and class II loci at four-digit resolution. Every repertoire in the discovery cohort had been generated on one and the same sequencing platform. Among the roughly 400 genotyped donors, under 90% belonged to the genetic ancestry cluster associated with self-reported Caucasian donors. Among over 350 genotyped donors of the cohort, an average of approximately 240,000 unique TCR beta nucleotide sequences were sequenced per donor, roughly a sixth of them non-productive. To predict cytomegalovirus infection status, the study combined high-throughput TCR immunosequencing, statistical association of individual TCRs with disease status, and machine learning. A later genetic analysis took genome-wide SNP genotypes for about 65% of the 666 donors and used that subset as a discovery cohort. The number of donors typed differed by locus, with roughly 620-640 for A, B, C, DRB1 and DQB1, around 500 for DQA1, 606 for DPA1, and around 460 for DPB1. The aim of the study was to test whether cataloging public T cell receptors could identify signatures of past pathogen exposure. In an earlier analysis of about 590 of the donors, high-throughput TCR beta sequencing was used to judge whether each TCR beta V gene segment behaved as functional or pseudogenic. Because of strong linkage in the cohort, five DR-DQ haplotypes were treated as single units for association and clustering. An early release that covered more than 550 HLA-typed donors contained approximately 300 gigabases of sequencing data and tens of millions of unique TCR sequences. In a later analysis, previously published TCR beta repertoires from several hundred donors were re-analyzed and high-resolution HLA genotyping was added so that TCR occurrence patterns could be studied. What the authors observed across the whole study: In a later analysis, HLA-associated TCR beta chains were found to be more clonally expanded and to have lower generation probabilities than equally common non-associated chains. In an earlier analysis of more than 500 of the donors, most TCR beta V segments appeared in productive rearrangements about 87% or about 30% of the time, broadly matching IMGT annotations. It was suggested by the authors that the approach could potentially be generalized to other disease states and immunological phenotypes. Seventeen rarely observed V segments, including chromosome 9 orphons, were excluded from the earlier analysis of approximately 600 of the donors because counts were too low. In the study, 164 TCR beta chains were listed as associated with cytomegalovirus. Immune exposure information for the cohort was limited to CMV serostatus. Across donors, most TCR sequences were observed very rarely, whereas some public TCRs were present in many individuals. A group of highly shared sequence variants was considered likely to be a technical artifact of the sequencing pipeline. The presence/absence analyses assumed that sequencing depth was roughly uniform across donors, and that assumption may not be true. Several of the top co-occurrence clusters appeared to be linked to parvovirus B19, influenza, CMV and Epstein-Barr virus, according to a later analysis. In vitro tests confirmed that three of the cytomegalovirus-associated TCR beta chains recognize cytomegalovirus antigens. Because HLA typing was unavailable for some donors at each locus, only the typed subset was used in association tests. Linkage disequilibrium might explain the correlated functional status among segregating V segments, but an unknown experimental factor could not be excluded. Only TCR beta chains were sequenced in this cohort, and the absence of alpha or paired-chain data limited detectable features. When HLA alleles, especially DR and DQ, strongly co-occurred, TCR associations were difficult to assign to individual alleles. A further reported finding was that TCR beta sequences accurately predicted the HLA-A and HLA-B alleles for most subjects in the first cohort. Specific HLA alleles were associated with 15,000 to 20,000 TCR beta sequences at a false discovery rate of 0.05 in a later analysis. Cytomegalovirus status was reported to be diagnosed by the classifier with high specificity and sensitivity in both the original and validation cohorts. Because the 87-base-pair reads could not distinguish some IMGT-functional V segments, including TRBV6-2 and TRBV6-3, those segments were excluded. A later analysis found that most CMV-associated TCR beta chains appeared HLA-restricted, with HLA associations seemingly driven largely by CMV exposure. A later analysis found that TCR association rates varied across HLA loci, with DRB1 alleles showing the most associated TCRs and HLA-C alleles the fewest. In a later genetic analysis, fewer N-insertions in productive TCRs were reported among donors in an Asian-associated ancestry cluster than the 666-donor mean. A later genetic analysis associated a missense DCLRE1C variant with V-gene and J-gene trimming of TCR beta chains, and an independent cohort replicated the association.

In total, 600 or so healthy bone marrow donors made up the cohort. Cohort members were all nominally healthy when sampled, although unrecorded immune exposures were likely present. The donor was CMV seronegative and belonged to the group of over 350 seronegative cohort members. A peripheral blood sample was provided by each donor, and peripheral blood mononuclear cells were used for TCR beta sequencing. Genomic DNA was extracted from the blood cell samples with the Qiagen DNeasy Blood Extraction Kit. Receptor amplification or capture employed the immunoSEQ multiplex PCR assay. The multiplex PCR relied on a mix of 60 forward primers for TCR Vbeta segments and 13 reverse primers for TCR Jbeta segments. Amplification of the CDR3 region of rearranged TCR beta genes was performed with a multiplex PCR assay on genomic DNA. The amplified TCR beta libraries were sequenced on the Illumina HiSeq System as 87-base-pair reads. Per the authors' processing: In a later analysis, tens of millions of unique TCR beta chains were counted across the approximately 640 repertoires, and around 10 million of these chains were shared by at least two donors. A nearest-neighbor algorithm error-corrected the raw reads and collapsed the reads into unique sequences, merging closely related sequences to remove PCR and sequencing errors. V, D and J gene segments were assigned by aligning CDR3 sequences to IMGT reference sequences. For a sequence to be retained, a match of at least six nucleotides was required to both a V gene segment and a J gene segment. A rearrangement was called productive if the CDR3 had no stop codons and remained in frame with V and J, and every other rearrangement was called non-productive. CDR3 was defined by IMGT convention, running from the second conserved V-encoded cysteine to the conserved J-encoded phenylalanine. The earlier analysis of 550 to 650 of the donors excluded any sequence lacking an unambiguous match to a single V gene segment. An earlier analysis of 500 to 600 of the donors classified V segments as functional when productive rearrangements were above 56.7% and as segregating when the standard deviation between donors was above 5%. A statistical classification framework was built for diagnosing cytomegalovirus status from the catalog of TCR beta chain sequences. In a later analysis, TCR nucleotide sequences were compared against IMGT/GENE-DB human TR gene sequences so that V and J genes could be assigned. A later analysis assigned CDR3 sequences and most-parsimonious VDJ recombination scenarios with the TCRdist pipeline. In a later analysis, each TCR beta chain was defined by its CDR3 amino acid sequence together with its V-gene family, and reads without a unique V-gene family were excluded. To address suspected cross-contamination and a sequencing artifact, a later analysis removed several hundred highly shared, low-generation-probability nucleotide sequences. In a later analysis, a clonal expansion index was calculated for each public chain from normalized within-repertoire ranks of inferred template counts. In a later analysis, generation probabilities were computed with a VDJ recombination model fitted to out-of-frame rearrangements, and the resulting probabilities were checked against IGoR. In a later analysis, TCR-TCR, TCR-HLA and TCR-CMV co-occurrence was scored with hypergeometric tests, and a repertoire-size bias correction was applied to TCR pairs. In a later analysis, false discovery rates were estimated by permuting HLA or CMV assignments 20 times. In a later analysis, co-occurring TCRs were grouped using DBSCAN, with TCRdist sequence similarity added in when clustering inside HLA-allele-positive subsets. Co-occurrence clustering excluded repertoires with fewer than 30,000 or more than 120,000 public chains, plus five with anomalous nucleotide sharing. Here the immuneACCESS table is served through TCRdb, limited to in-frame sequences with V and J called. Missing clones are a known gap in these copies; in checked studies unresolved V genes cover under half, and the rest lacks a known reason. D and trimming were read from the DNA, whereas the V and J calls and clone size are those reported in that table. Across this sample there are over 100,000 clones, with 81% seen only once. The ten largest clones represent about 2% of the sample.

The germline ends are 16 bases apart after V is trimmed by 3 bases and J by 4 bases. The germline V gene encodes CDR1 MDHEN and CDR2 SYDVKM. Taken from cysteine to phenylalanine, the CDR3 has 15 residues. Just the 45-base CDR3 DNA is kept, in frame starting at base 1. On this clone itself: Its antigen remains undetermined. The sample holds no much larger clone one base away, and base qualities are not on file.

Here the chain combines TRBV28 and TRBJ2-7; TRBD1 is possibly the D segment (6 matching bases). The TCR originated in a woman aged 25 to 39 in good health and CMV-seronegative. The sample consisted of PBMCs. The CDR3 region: CASSLTGLPNYEQYF. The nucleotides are TGTGCCAGCAGTTTGACAGGTCTCCCCAATTACGAGCAGTACTTC.